This T cell receptor (beta chain) was captured in a study of T cell changes during pregnancy in multiple sclerosis. Sequenced by immunoSEQ multiplex PCR; TCRdb stores in-frame clones only, minus some. In the table there are 75,000 to 95,000 clones, 94% of which are singletons. This TCR was recovered from a female donor with multiple sclerosis, enrolled in a pregnancy study. The sample consisted of CD4+ T cells from peripheral blood mononuclear cells, taken after pregnancy.

The CDR3, as DNA: TGTGCCAGTAGAACCGGGACAGGGGATGGCTACACCTTC. It is translated as CASRTGTGDGYTF. The rearrangement links TRBV19 to TRBJ1-2; TRBD1 matches 10 bases. CDR3 size: 13 residues. Trimming took 6 bases from V and 6 from J; bases not matched to a gene: 4. The germline V gene encodes CDR1 LNHDA and CDR2 SQIVND (reference sequence).